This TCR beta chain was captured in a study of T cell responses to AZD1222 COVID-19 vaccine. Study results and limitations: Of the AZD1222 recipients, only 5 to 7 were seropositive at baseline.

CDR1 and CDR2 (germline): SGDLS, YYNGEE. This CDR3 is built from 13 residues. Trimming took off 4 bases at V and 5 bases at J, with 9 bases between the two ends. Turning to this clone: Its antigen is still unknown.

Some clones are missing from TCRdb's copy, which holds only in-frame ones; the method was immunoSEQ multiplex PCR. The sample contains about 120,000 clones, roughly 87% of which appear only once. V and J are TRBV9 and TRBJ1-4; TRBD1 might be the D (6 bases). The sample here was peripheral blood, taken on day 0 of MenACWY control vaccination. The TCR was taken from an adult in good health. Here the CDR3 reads CASSRTVNEKLFF. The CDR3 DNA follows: TGTGCCAGCAGCCGGACAGTAAATGAAAAACTGTTTTTT.